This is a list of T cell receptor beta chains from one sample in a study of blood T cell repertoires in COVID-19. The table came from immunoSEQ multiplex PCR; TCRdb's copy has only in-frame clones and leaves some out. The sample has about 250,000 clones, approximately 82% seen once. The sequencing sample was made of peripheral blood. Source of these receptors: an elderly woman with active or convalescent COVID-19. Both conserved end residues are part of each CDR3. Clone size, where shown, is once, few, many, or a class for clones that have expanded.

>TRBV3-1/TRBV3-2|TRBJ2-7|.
CASSQGLAEHYEQYF
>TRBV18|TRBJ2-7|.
CASSSDSYEQYF
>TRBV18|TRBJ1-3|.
CASSPLVTDYLNSGNTIYF
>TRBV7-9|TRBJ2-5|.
CASSLWRGPSQETQYF
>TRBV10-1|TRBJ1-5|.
CASSASRDQPQHF
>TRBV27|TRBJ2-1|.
CASIERGPGDEQFF
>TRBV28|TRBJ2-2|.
CASSLGGSGTGELFF
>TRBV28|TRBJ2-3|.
CATSRRRLGTDTQYF
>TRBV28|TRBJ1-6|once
CATTQGTGNSPLHF
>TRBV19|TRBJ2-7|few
CASSTGQQPYEQYF
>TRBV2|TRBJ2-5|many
CASSGGLGRGETQYF
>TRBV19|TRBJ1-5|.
CASGTGRNQPQHF
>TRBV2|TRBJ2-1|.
CASREDYPGLGLYNEQFF
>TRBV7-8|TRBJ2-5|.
CASSPSRGEETQYF
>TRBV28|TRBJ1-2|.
CASSSPRPPGFFGYTF
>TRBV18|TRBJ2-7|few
CASSRGLDAEQYF
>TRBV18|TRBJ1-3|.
CASSPPSGSGNTIYF
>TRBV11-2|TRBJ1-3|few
CASSSYTGAPGNTIYF
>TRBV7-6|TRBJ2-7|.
CASSPRQVAGPNEQYF
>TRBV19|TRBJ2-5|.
CASSNTPRALGETQYF
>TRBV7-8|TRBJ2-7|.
CASSQGGLAVSSYEQYF
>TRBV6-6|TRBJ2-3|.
CASSYNSRVITDTQYF
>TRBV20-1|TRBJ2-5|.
CSASRTEGPETQYF
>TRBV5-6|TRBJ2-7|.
CASSSLAGYRQYF
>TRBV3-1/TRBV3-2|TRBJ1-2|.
CASSQDWGRGVGGYTF
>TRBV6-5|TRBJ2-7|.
CASSYSGRSSYEQYF
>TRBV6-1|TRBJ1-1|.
CASSEIVPEAFF
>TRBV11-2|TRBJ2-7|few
CASSLVMRGEQYF
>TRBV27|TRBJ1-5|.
CASSLEGRQNQPQHF
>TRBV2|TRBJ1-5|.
CASRYGTGINQPQHF
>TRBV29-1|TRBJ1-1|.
CSVTKSQGDTEAFF
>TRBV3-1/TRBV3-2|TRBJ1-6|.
CASSFLSNQGHSPLHF
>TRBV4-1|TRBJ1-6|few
CASSPRKGDNSPLHF
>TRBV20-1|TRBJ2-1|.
CSASRAGGNPNEQFF
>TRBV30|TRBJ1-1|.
CAWSRQANTEAFF
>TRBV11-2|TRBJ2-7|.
CASSLVEGYSEQYF
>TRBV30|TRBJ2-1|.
CAWSAPTSGRPYNEQFF
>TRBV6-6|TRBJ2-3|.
CASSPVRRTRGADTQYF
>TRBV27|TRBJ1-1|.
CASSLLGGQTIPIAEAFF
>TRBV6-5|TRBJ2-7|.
CAGKRDSPSYEQYF
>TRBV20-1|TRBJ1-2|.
CSASGQGDYGYTF
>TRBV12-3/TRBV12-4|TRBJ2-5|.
CASSFAGTGLYF
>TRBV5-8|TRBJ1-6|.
CASSRPIQVLDSPLHF
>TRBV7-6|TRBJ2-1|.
CASSLVGQGNYNEQFF
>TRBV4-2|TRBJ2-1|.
CASSQRTSGGSEQFF
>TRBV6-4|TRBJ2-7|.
CASSVLWGDDEQYF
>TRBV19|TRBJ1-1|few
CASKDDLNTEAFF
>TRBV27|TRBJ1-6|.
CASSPHLGRGFDYNSPLHF
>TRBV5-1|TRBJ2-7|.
CASSLSRQGYEQYF
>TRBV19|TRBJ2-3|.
CASSNGGGDTQYF